These 15 T cell receptor beta chains share one sample of origin, sequenced in a study of blood T cells in healthy people across ages. A second PCR, run for about 6 to 11 cycles, used a sample-barcoded 5' primer plus a J-beta primer mix. TCRdb re-derived calls from the 5' RACE reads in MiXCR, one entry per CDR3 protein. This sample has 1.5 million to 2 million distinct CDR3 sequences, with under 30% found just once. The sample was blood. The receptors originated from a woman aged 25 to 39 in good health.

This clonotype has a handful of counts. It differs at one base from a far larger clone, so likely a read error. The genes are TRBV7-3 and TRBJ1-6; D ambiguous. Germline V CDR1 and CDR2: SGHTA, FQGTGA. The CDR3 length is 12 residues. As DNA, the CDR3 is TGTGCCAGCAGCTTGGGAAATTTACCCCTCCACTTT. Translated, it gives CASSLGNLPLHF.

This clonotype has ten or more counts. The chain is built from TRBV7-7 and TRBJ2-1, with TRBD2 matching over 8 bases. The CDR3 totals 16 residues. Germline CDR1 and CDR2: SSHAT and FNYEAQ (reference sequence). V shed 5 bases, J shed 0 bases, and the junction held 6 bases outside the gene matches. In nucleotides, the CDR3 is TGTGCCAGCAGCCCTAGCGGGTCACCCTCCTACAATGAGCAGTTCTTC. As protein: CASSPSGSPSYNEQFF.

The chain employs TRBV29-1 and TRBJ2-7; 9 bases map to TRBD1. Gene TRBJ2-5 matches the end of the DNA better, so the J call may be wrong. The CDR3 contains 13 residues. Germline CDR1 and CDR2: SQVTM and ANQGSEA. The CDR3 protein is CSLGQGIGETQYF. CDR3 sequence (DNA): TGCAGCTTAGGACAGGGGATCGGGGAGACCCAGTACTTC.

V gene TRBV20-1 combines with J gene TRBJ1-2, with D perhaps matching TRBD1 (6 bases). Germline V gene data show CDR1 as DFQATT and CDR2 as SNEGSKA (reference sequence). V was pared by 3 bases and J by 6 bases, with 8 bases between. CDR3 length equals 11 residues. CDR3 residues: CSASWGHGYTF. CDR3 coding DNA: TGCAGTGCTAGCTGGGGGCATGGCTACACCTTC.

CDR3 bases: TGTGCCAGCTCCCGTTGGGGAGACGTAAGGGACCAGTACTTC. This gives the protein CASSRWGDVRDQYF. J is TRBJ2-5 and V is TRBV7-2; TRBD2 might be the D (5 bases). The CDR3 spans 14 residues. The V end was cut by 8 bases, the J end by 10 bases, with 23 bases between. The germline V gene encodes CDR1 SGHTA and CDR2 FQGNSA.

This clonotype has ten or more counts. The V and J genes are TRBV5-1 and TRBJ2-5; no clear D. Germline values: CDR1 SGHRS, CDR2 YFSETQ. V lost 3 bases and J lost 5, with 14 bases in between. This CDR3 contains 14 residues. The CDR3 reads CASSSRWASETQYF. The CDR3 nucleotides read TGCGCCAGCAGCTCCCGCTGGGCTTCCGAGACCCAGTACTTC.

This clonotype appeared once. The genes are TRBV29-1 and TRBJ1-1; possibly TRBD1 for D (5 bases). The CDR3 has 14 amino acids. Germline values: CDR1 SQVTM, CDR2 ANQGSEA. The V gene lost 4 bases and the J gene lost 3 bases, with 15 bases spanning the gap. The CDR3 loop reads CSVVDTGGDTEAFF. CDR3 nucleotide sequence: TGCAGCGTTGTGGACACCGGAGGAGACACTGAAGCTTTCTTT.

The J gene is TRBJ2-7, the V gene TRBV6-5, with 10 bases identical to TRBD2. In germline, CDR1 is MNHEY, CDR2 SVGAGI. The CDR3 sequence is 15 residues long. V shed 5 bases and J 0 bases; nucleotides not matched to a gene: 4. CDR3 sequence: CASSDGLADSYEQYF. The CDR3 DNA sequence: TGTGCCAGCAGTGACGGACTAGCGGACTCCTACGAGCAGTACTTC.

V usage is TRBV14 and J usage is TRBJ1-2; 7 positions agree with TRBD1. V dropped 4 bases and J dropped 2; count of bases not matched to a gene: 19. This CDR3 region has 19 residues. Germline V gene sequence: CDR1 SGHDN, CDR2 FVKESK. CDR3: CASSPPLGQEPSPNYGYTF. DNA for the CDR3: TGTGCCAGCAGCCCCCCTCTTGGACAGGAGCCTAGTCCCAACTATGGCTACACCTTC.

Only a few counts were recorded for this clonotype. The chain carries TRBV9 and TRBJ2-5; no definite D call. The ends were cut back, 2 bases at V and 2 bases at J, with 13 bases in the middle. The germline V gene encodes CDR1 SGDLS and CDR2 YYNGEE. The CDR3 sequence is 15 residues long. The CDR3 nucleotides are TGTGCCAGCAGCGTGTTGGACGGCCTTCAAGAGACCCAGTACTTC. As protein: CASSVLDGLQETQYF. Full variable domain (missing parts from reference TRBV9 and TRBJ2-5): DSGVTQTPKHLITATGQRVTLRCSPRSGDLSVYWYQQSLDQGLQFLIQYYNGEERAKGNILERFSAQQFPDLHSELNLSSLELGDSALYFCASSVLDGLQETQYFGPGTRLLVL.

The chain combines TRBV18 with TRBJ1-2, with a weak D call TRBD1 (6 bases). Germline lookup yields CDR1 KGHSH and CDR2 LQKENI. CDR3 length: 16 amino acids. The V end was cut by 3 bases, the J end by 4 bases, with 18 bases between. CDR3 region: CASSPWGRDSPYGYTF. DNA of the CDR3: TGTGCCAGCTCACCGTGGGGGCGCGATAGTCCCTATGGCTACACCTTC. The full variable domain, its missing parts supplied by reference TRBV18 and TRBJ1-2, is NAGVMQNPRHLVRRRGQEARLRCSPMKGHSHVYWYRQLPEEGLKFMVYLQKENIIDESGMPKERFSAEFPKEGPSILRIQQVVRGDSAAYFCASSPWGRDSPYGYTFGSGTRLTVV.

The chain employs TRBV28 and TRBJ2-1; possible D gene TRBD1, 7 bases. V was cut by 8 bases and J by 10 bases, with 30 bases left in between. Germline assignment: CDR1 MDHEN and CDR2 SYDVKM. The CDR3 length is 17 residues. CDR3 coding DNA: TGTGCCAGCGGGCCCCCAATGCGCAGGGGGGAGGATAAAGAGCAGTTCTTC. It is translated as CASGPPMRRGEDKEQFF. The entire variable domain, with the rest obtained from reference TRBV28 and TRBJ2-1, is as follows: DVKVTQSSRYLVKRTGEKVFLECVQDMDHENMFWYRQDPGLGLRLIYFSYDVKMKEKGDIPEGYSVSREKKERFSLILESASTNQTSMYLCASGPPMRRGEDKEQFFGPGTRLTVL.

V gene TRBV5-1 combines with J gene TRBJ2-1; D may correspond to TRBD1 or TRBD2 (5 bases each). V was shortened by 6 bases and J by 2 bases, with 18 bases between the two germline ends. Germline CDR1 and CDR2: SGHRS and YFSETQ. The CDR3 consists of 16 residues. The CDR3, as DNA: TGCGCCAGCAAACTGCTAGCCGGGGCCCCCTACAATGAGCAGTTCTTC. Amino acid sequence: CASKLLAGAPYNEQFF. Complete variable domain (other parts from reference TRBV5-1 and TRBJ2-1): KAGVTQTPRYLIKTRGQQVTLSCSPISGHRSVSWYQQTPGQGLQFLFEYFSETQRNKGNFPGRFSGRQFSNSRSEMNVSTLELGDSALYLCASKLLAGAPYNEQFFGPGTRLTVL.

The V call is TRBV20-1, the J call TRBJ1-3; the D gene is possibly TRBD1 (5 bases). The germline V gene encodes CDR1 DFQATT and CDR2 SNEGSKA (reference sequence). This CDR3 comprises 12 residues. V was shortened by 5 bases and J by 4 bases, with 9 bases between the two germline ends. For the CDR3, the DNA is TGCAGTGCTCCAGGGAGGGGAAACACCATATATTTT. It translates to CSAPGRGNTIYF.

This clonotype turned up a few times. The chain combines TRBV3-1 with TRBJ2-1; 8 bases are shared with TRBD2. Germline CDR1 LGHDT, CDR2 YNNKEL (reference sequence). The V and J ends lost 0 bases and 9 bases, in that order; junction bases with no gene match: 10. The CDR3 spans 16 residues. The CDR3 region is CASSQDNTGGRTEQFF. The CDR3, as DNA: TGTGCCAGCAGCCAAGATAACACGGGAGGGCGTACTGAGCAGTTCTTC.